This T cell receptor beta chain was documented in a study of blood T cell repertoires in COVID-19. The CDR3 spans 17 residues. Germline values: CDR1 MNHEY, CDR2 SMNVEV (reference sequence). The V gene end was trimmed by 4 bases and the J gene end by 2 bases; junction bases not matched to a gene: 13. The repertoire was sequenced with immunoSEQ multiplex PCR; TCRdb's copy has only in-frame clones and lacks some. The sample holds around 210,000 clones, 70% to 85% seen once. The rearrangement joins TRBV27 to TRBJ2-7, with TRBD2 identical over 8 bases. The TCR comes from a human donor in a cohort sampled during active COVID-19. The sample comprised peripheral blood. The CDR3 nucleotides are TGTGCCAGCAGTTCTCCCCGGGGGGGCGACCCCACCTACGAGCAGTACTTC. Its translation: CASSSPRGGDPTYEQYF.